This T cell receptor (beta chain) stems from a study of cytomegalovirus exposure and HLA in healthy donors. This PCR relied on a set of 60 Vbeta primers and 13 Jbeta primers. Profiling relied on immunoSEQ multiplex PCR, and the TCRdb table lists in-frame clones only, not all of them. The sample includes tens of thousands of clones, 75% to 85% of them seen just once. Per germline, CDR1 LGHNA and CDR2 YSLEER. The V and J ends lost 0 bases and 3 bases, in that order; junction bases with no gene match: 1. There are 16 residues in the CDR3. Note on this clone: The antigen is not known. Other DNA sequences in this specimen translate into the identical CDR3.

Study observations and caveats: Most subjects' HLA-A and HLA-B alleles were reportedly predicted from TCR beta sequences. Previous analysis showed most TCR beta V segments were productive about 87% or about 30% of the time.

The rearrangement links TRBV4-3 to TRBJ2-1; 11 positions match TRBD2. The receptor was isolated from a woman aged 40 to 50 in good health and CMV-seropositive. The sequenced material came from PBMCs. This CDR3 reads CASSQDLAGGYNEQFF. DNA of the CDR3: TGCGCCAGCAGCCAAGATCTAGCGGGAGGCTACAATGAGCAGTTCTTC.